This TCR beta chain was sequenced in a study of shared clonotypes between healthy human individuals. The V gene's germline CDR1 is SNHLY and CDR2 FYNNEI. Trimming shortened V by 8 bases and J by 0 bases, and 11 bases separated the two germline ends. CDR3 length equals 15 residues. Generated by immunoSEQ multiplex PCR, the TCRdb table keeps only in-frame clones and is missing some. The repertoire holds some 2,500,000 clones, more than 85% seen once, with about 0.34% in the top ten. The sequenced sample consisted of naive CD4+ T cells from PBMCs. Subset meaning: CD45RA+ positively selected. The gene calls are TRBV2 and TRBJ2-6, with a tentative D call TRBD1 (5 bases). The source of this sequence is a young man in good health. Some clones in this sample may be carry-over from other donors' samples. DNA for the CDR3: TGTGCCAGCGGCCTGACAGTCTCTGGGGCCAACGTCCTGACTTTC. Translating gives CASGLTVSGANVLTF.